This entry lists 15 T cell receptor beta chains sequenced from one sample in a study of T cell responses to AZD1222 COVID-19 vaccine. Libraries were prepared by immunoSEQ multiplex PCR; TCRdb keeps only in-frame clonotypes and omits some of them. This table holds approximately 74,000 clones, about 82% found once. The source material was peripheral blood, sampled on day 0 of AZD1222 vaccination. The receptors stem from an adult in good health.

The chain has TRBV6-1 and TRBJ1-3, with 8 bases fitting TRBD1. The J segment lost 1 base and the V segment lost 7 bases, leaving 9 bases of the junction unmatched. Germline CDR1 reads MNHNS; CDR2 reads SASEGT. The CDR3 has 16 amino acids. The CDR3 DNA reads as TGTGCCAGCATTGACAGGGGAAAGGGTTCTGGAAACACCATATATTTT. Translated: CASIDRGKGSGNTIYF.

This chain joins TRBV20-1 and TRBJ2-1; TRBD2 matches 8 bases. The CDR3 is 11 residues long. V shed 7 bases and J 6 bases; nucleotides not matched to a gene: 2. Germline V gene lookup returns CDR1 DFQATT and CDR2 SNEGSKA (reference sequence). CDR3 sequence: CSVAGGNEQFF. The CDR3 DNA reads TGCAGTGTGGCGGGAGGCAATGAGCAGTTCTTC.

This chain uses TRBV7-2 with TRBJ2-3; perhaps TRBD2 as D (7 bases). Trimming pared 6 bases from V and 7 bases from J, leaving 20 bases between. In germline, CDR1 is SGHTA, CDR2 FQGNSA. The CDR3 extends over 15 amino acids. CDR3 amino acids: CASRQTGGRRNTQYF. CDR3 coding DNA: TGTGCCAGCAGGCAAACCGGGGGGCGCCGAAATACGCAGTATTTT.

The chain joins TRBV25-1 to TRBJ1-2; D might be TRBD1 (6 bases). The ends were cut back, 3 bases at V and 4 bases at J, with 12 bases in the middle. The CDR3 extends over 14 amino acids. Germline V gene data show CDR1 as MGHDK and CDR2 as SYGVNS. CDR3 protein: CASSDLTGSYGYTF. The CDR3 nucleotides are TGTGCCAGCAGTGACCTTACAGGGTCCTATGGCTACACCTTC.

V is TRBV6-5 and J is TRBJ1-1, with TRBD1 identical over 10 bases. The CDR3 covers 16 residues. V shed 4 bases and J 1 base; nucleotides not matched to a gene: 6. Germline-derived CDR1 and CDR2 are MNHEY and SVGAGI. This chain's CDR3 is CASSSDRGQGNTEAFF. The CDR3 DNA reads as TGTGCCAGCAGTTCCGACAGGGGGCAGGGGAACACTGAAGCTTTCTTT.

The V and J genes are TRBV6-5 and TRBJ2-7, with TRBD1 matching over 10 bases. The germline V gene encodes CDR1 MNHEY and CDR2 SVGAGI. The J segment lost 2 bases and the V segment lost 2 bases, leaving 0 bases of the junction unmatched. The CDR3 covers 14 residues. CDR3 region: CASSYGTGAYEQYF. CDR3 coding DNA: TGTGCCAGCAGTTACGGGACAGGGGCCTACGAGCAGTACTTC.

The chain employs TRBV6-1 and TRBJ1-4; weak D call: TRBD1 (6 bases). The ends were cut back, 1 base at V and 5 bases at J, with 14 bases in the middle. Germline loops: CDR1 MNHNS, CDR2 SASEGT. The CDR3 is 16 residues long. Written as DNA, the CDR3 is TGTGCCAGCAGTGAAGGGGACACCGAGTTAAATGAAAAACTGTTTTTT. Its protein product is CASSEGDTELNEKLFF.

The chain couples TRBV27 to TRBJ2-2; the D gene is possibly TRBD1 (5 bases). The CDR3 length is 16 residues. Germline V gene sequence: CDR1 MNHEY, CDR2 SMNVEV (reference sequence). Trimming cost V 5 bases and J 1 base, with 14 bases left between them. CDR3 sequence: CASSPRTTVNTGELFF. In DNA, the CDR3 is TGTGCCAGCAGTCCAAGGACAACTGTGAACACCGGGGAGCTGTTTTTT.

This chain uses TRBV6-6 with TRBJ2-7, with D perhaps assigned TRBD1 or TRBD2 (5 bases each). Germline values: CDR1 MNHNY, CDR2 SVGAGI (reference sequence). This CDR3 is 13 amino acids long. V was shortened by 6 bases and J by 7 bases, with 16 bases between the two germline ends. This chain's CDR3 is CASSPLGVGEQYF. DNA for the CDR3: TGTGCCAGCAGCCCCCTGGGGGTAGGGGAGCAGTACTTC.

The chain links TRBV29-1 to TRBJ2-3; no firm D call. V was cut by 4 bases and J by 2 bases, with 7 bases left in between. There are 12 residues in the CDR3. Germline-derived CDR1 and CDR2 are SQVTM and ANQGSEA. CDR3 in amino acids: CSVGPATDTQYF. The CDR3 DNA reads as TGCAGCGTTGGACCCGCCACAGATACGCAGTATTTT.

Worth noting for this clone: A junction boundary mismatches the germline segment, possibly from a read error. The rearrangement uses TRBV3-1 (or the pseudogene TRBV3-2) and TRBJ1-1; maybe TRBD1 (6 bases). This CDR3 has 16 residues. Germline V gene lookup returns CDR1 LGHDT and CDR2 YNNKEL (reference sequence). Written as DNA, the CDR3 is TGTGCCAGCAGCCCCCGACAGGTACGAAGGAACGCTGAAGCTTTCTTT. This sequence encodes CASSPRQVRRNAEAFF.

This clone was seen a few times. This chain joins TRBV9 and TRBJ1-3; D may be TRBD1 (5 bases). The germline gives CDR1 SGDLS, CDR2 YYNGEE. Between the trimmed V and J ends, which lost 0 bases and 0 bases, there was a span of 13 bases. The CDR3 runs 17 residues. The CDR3, as DNA: TGTGCCAGCAGCGTAGGGGTAGGGACGGCCTCTGGAAACACCATATATTTT. It encodes CASSVGVGTASGNTIYF.

V gene TRBV18 combines with J gene TRBJ2-2, with 9 bases that match TRBD2. The CDR3 contains 16 residues. CDR1 is KGHSH, CDR2 LQKENI, per germline. V shed 2 bases, J shed 3 bases, and the junction held 4 bases outside the gene matches. This chain's CDR3 is CASSPSSGMDTGELFF. CDR3 DNA sequence: TGTGCCAGCTCACCATCTAGCGGGATGGACACCGGGGAGCTGTTTTTT.

The chain is built from TRBV11-2 and TRBJ2-5; no definite D call. Per the germline V gene, CDR1 is SGHAT and CDR2 is FQNNGV. Trimming removed 4 bases from V and 4 bases from J, with 10 bases in between. The CDR3 is 13 residues long. This chain's CDR3 is CASSSNIGETQYF. The DNA of the CDR3 is TGTGCCAGCAGCTCCAACATAGGAGAGACCCAGTACTTC.

The rearrangement uses TRBV5-4 and TRBJ2-1; the D is unclear. Germline CDR1 reads SGHNT; CDR2 reads YYREEE (reference sequence). This CDR3 is built from 14 residues. Deletions cut 2 bases from V and 6 bases from J, with 12 bases between. CDR3 nucleotide sequence: TGTGCCAGCAGCTTCCAGGATTTCGGCAATGAGCAGTTCTTC. Encoded protein: CASSFQDFGNEQFF.